The 30 T cell receptor beta chains listed next were all sequenced from one sample in a study of vaccination effects on CD4 cells after COVID-19. Only in-frame clones appear in the TCRdb table, and some are missing; sequencing was by immunoSEQ multiplex PCR. Of about 60,000 clones listed, 81% are singletons. Using viral peptide pools, the ViraFEST assay grew out antigen-specific CD4+ T cells prior to sequencing. Cultured cells yielded isolated CD4+ T cells after around 9 days. These TCRs' antigens remain unknown. This material consisted of CD4+ T cells from PBMCs cultured with HCoV-229E spike peptides, taken before COVID-19 vaccination. The receptors were gathered from a human donor who received a COVID-19 vaccine.

The chain carries TRBV5-1 and TRBJ1-2; weak D call: TRBD1 (6 bases). The V end was cut by 0 bases, the J end by 4 bases, with 13 bases between. This CDR3 has 15 amino acids. The germline V gene encodes CDR1 SGHRS and CDR2 YFSETQ. DNA for the CDR3: TGCGCCAGCAGCTTGGCGGTCGGGGGCCGCTATGGCTACACCTTC. Translating gives CASSLAVGGRYGYTF.

V and J are TRBV9 and TRBJ2-4; the match to TRBD1 covers 8 bases. V gave up 4 bases and J gave up 2 bases; unmatched junction bases: 11. Germline values: CDR1 SGDLS, CDR2 YYNGEE. CDR3 length equals 17 residues. This CDR3 reads CASSTAGAGGTKNIQYF. CDR3 DNA: TGTGCCAGCAGCACCGCCGGGGCAGGGGGCACCAAAAACATTCAGTACTTC.

CDR3 coding DNA: TGTGCCAGCGAAGGACAGGGGAATCAGCCCCAGCATTTT. This encodes CASEGQGNQPQHF. This chain links TRBV6-6 with TRBJ1-5, with 9 bases lining up with TRBD1. Germline trimming cut 8 bases from V and 4 bases from J; bases unmatched to any gene: 3. The CDR3 spans 13 residues. Per germline, CDR1 MNHNY and CDR2 SVGAGI (reference sequence).

The chain is built from TRBV24-1 and TRBJ1-4, with 8 bases aligning to TRBD1. This CDR3 is 15 amino acids long. V dropped 3 bases and J dropped 4; count of bases not matched to a gene: 3. Germline CDR1 KGHDR, CDR2 SFDVKD. As DNA, the CDR3 is TGTGCCACCAGTGATGGGACAGGCCGTAATGAAAAACTGTTTTTT. It yields the protein CATSDGTGRNEKLFF.

This chain joins TRBV7-8 and TRBJ2-7, with 8 bases lining up with TRBD2. V lost 5 bases to trimming and J lost 6 bases; unmatched junction nucleotides: 6. The germline V gene encodes CDR1 SGHVS and CDR2 FQNEAQ. The CDR3 totals 13 residues. The CDR3 loop is CASSIHLAGEQYV. CDR3 nucleotides: TGTGCCAGCAGCATACATCTAGCGGGCGAGCAGTACGTC.

This chain links TRBV5-8 with TRBJ2-3, with 10 bases matching TRBD2. V was clipped by 4 bases and J by 2 bases; unmatched bases: 7. Germline V lookup: CDR1 SGHTS, CDR2 YDEGEE. The CDR3 covers 16 residues. The CDR3, as DNA: TGTGCCAGCAGCCCTAGTAGCGGGGGGCACACAGATACGCAGTATTTT. Amino acids: CASSPSSGGHTDTQYF.

In this sample, this clone turned up once. This chain joins TRBV4-3 and TRBJ1-1; D is unclear. V gave up 2 bases and J gave up 4 bases, with 11 bases separating them. CDR1 and CDR2 (germline): LGHNA, YSLEER. This CDR3 is built from 14 residues. CDR3 region: CASSQTMEGTEAFF. The CDR3 DNA follows: TGCGCCAGCAGCCAAACTATGGAAGGCACTGAAGCTTTCTTT.

CDR3 sequence: CASSFQSGSGANVLTF. Here the CDR3 DNA reads TGTGCCAGCAGCTTCCAGTCGGGCTCTGGGGCCAACGTCCTGACTTTC. The gene calls are TRBV7-3 and TRBJ2-6; D is undetermined. This CDR3 contains 16 residues. Germline loops: CDR1 SGHTA, CDR2 FQGTGA. Trimming left V 3 bases short and J 0 bases short, with 9 bases between.

This chain's CDR3 is CATDAGSGGYTF. CDR3 in DNA: TGTGCCACCGACGCAGGGTCAGGTGGCTACACCTTC. The chain combines TRBV19 with TRBJ1-2; the D gene is possibly TRBD1 (5 bases). V was trimmed by 10 bases and J by 7 bases, leaving 16 bases between them. The CDR3 has 12 amino acids. Germline CDR1 is LNHDA and CDR2 is SQIVND (reference sequence).

J is TRBJ2-3 and V is TRBV2; the D gene could be TRBD1 or TRBD2 (5 bases each). The CDR3 consists of 13 residues. Germline V gene data show CDR1 as SNHLY and CDR2 as FYNNEI. Trimming removed 4 bases at V and 5 bases at J, with 10 bases between. Written as DNA, the CDR3 is TGTGCCAGCAGTGGGGACCGCTTAGATACGCAGTATTTT. It specifies CASSGDRLDTQYF.

The rearrangement links TRBV6-5 to TRBJ1-2; 8 bases are shared with TRBD1. In germline, CDR1 is MNHEY, CDR2 SVGAGI. J gave up 8 bases and V 4 bases, and 9 bases lay outside the gene matches. The CDR3 spans 14 residues. This CDR3 reads CASSLAGGTYGYTF. In DNA, the CDR3 is TGTGCCAGCAGTTTGGCAGGGGGCACTTACGGCTACACCTTC.

The J gene is TRBJ2-5, the V gene TRBV4-1; TRBD2 agrees at 15 bases. The CDR3 contains 17 residues. Germline loops: CDR1 MGHRA, CDR2 YSYEKL. With 2 bases clipped from V and 4 bases from J, the junction kept 5 bases outside the gene matches. Here the CDR3 reads CASSQQRTSGGVETQYF. In nucleotides, the CDR3 is TGCGCCAGCAGCCAACAAAGGACTAGCGGGGGGGTAGAGACCCAGTACTTC.

This rearrangement joins TRBV5-1 to TRBJ1-1, with 11 bases that match TRBD1. V lost 4 bases, J lost 5 bases, and 7 bases stayed unmatched. CDR3 length: 15 amino acids. The V gene's germline CDR1 is SGHRS and CDR2 YFSETQ. The CDR3 spells CASSGGQGARTEAFF. The CDR3 DNA reads as TGCGCCAGCAGCGGTGGACAGGGGGCGCGGACTGAAGCTTTCTTT.

In this sample, this clone is large. The chain has TRBV19 and TRBJ2-1, with D possibly being TRBD2 (5 bases). Germline V gene data show CDR1 as LNHDA and CDR2 as SQIVND (reference sequence). The CDR3 extends over 14 amino acids. The V and J ends lost 3 bases and 6 bases respectively, with 12 bases between them. The CDR3 nucleotides are TGTGCCAGTAGTATCGGCGTGGAGGTCAATGAGCAGTTCTTC. Amino acids: CASSIGVEVNEQFF.

The chain has TRBV9 and TRBJ2-5; 9 bases are a match to TRBD1. CDR3 length: 15 residues. V lost 1 base to trimming and J lost 5 bases; unmatched junction nucleotides: 6. Per germline, CDR1 SGDLS and CDR2 YYNGEE. The DNA of the CDR3 is TGTGCCAGCAGCGTACAGGGACAGGGCCTGGAGACCCAGTACTTC. Translating it yields CASSVQGQGLETQYF.

The V gene is TRBV6-6, the J gene TRBJ1-1; D uncertain. In germline, CDR1 is MNHNY, CDR2 SVGAGI (reference sequence). This CDR3 region has 14 residues. V lost 5 bases and J 3 bases, leaving 13 bases between the germline ends. CDR3 residues: CASSMSQSYTEAFF. In nucleotides, the CDR3 is TGTGCCAGCAGTATGAGCCAGTCCTACACTGAAGCTTTCTTT.

CDR3 sequence: CASSLDRSNPYNEQFF. The CDR3 nucleotides are TGTGCCAGCAGCTTGGATCGGTCGAACCCCTACAATGAGCAGTTCTTC. This chain connects TRBV5-4 to TRBJ2-1; D remains unclear. The CDR3 length is 16 residues. From germline, CDR1 is SGHNT and CDR2 YYREEE (reference sequence). V lost 0 bases and J lost 2, with 12 bases in between.

The CDR3 is CASSLGSATYGYTF. The CDR3 DNA is TGCGCCAGCAGCTTGGGGTCAGCTACCTATGGCTACACCTTC. The V call is TRBV5-1, the J call TRBJ1-2; D is uncertain. Germline V gene data show CDR1 as SGHRS and CDR2 as YFSETQ. With 0 bases removed from V and 4 bases from J, the gap between germline ends came to 10 bases. The CDR3 covers 14 residues.

The sample holds one count of this clone. V gene TRBV3-1 (or the pseudogene TRBV3-2) combines with J gene TRBJ1-1; D gene unclear. The CDR3 is 13 amino acids. Germline V gene data show CDR1 as LGHDT and CDR2 as YNNKEL (reference sequence). V lost 6 bases and J 3 bases, leaving 11 bases between the germline ends. CDR3 nucleotide sequence: TGTGCCAGCAGGGCCACTGATTACACTGAAGCTTTCTTT. Protein: CASRATDYTEAFF.

The chain is built from TRBV5-1 and TRBJ1-2, with D perhaps TRBD1 (6 bases). V was clipped by 4 bases and J by 4 bases, with 20 bases between them. Per germline, CDR1 SGHRS and CDR2 YFSETQ. The CDR3 runs 16 residues. CDR3 amino acids: CASSPMHIQGLYGYTF. The CDR3, as DNA: TGCGCCAGCAGCCCAATGCATATACAGGGACTCTATGGCTACACCTTC.

The V and J genes are TRBV5-1 and TRBJ2-7; TRBD2 matches 7 bases. The CDR3 runs 14 residues. Germline-derived CDR1 and CDR2 are SGHRS and YFSETQ. After removal of 9 bases from V and 0 bases from J, the junction contained 9 bases not matched to a gene. CDR3 nucleotide sequence: TGCGCCACAAGGGAGGGCCTATCCTCCTACGAGCAGTACGTC. It encodes CATREGLSSYEQYV.

The rearrangement joins TRBV6-6 to TRBJ2-7; D might be TRBD1 (6 bases). V gave up 5 bases and J gave up 0 bases, with 14 bases separating them. The CDR3 runs 15 residues. Germline CDR1 is MNHNY and CDR2 is SVGAGI (reference sequence). The CDR3 reads CASSRPRDTSYEQYV. In DNA, the CDR3 is TGTGCCAGCAGTCGCCCCAGGGACACCTCCTACGAGCAGTACGTC.

This chain connects TRBV7-8 to TRBJ1-5; D is unresolved. The germline CDR1 and CDR2 sequences are SGHVS and FQNEAQ. The V and J ends lost 2 bases and 6 bases respectively, with 5 bases between them. This CDR3 contains 12 residues. The CDR3 DNA is TGTGCCAGCAGCTTATTTCGTCAGCCCCAGCATTTT. Residues: CASSLFRQPQHF.

V gene TRBV3-1 (or the pseudogene TRBV3-2) combines with J gene TRBJ1-2, with 7 bases lining up with TRBD1. This CDR3 has 15 amino acids. Trimming took 1 base from V and 0 from J; bases not matched to a gene: 2. CDR1 and CDR2 from the germline V gene are LGHDT and YNNKEL (reference sequence). CDR3 nucleotides: TGTGCCAGCAGCCAAGCGGGACAGACTAACTATGGCTACACCTTC. This codes for CASSQAGQTNYGYTF.

CDR3 sequence reads: CASSGTTETQYF. In nucleotides, the CDR3 is TGTGCCAGCAGTGGGACGACGGAGACCCAGTACTTC. The chain links TRBV12-3 or TRBV12-4 to TRBJ2-5; D may be TRBD1 or TRBD2 (5 bases each). This CDR3 spans 12 amino acids. V lost 5 bases and J 5 bases, leaving 9 bases between the germline ends.

The sample holds a few counts of this clone. J is TRBJ2-7 and V is TRBV18; the D gene is possibly TRBD1 (6 bases). Between the trimmed V and J ends, which lost 6 bases and 7 bases, there was a span of 16 bases. The CDR3 runs 13 residues. Germline loops: CDR1 KGHSH, CDR2 LQKENI. The CDR3 bases are TGTGCCAGCTCCCCAGGGTCTCAGGGGGAGCAGTACGTC. It is translated as CASSPGSQGEQYV.

J is TRBJ1-4 and V is TRBV7-9, with D possibly being TRBD1 (6 bases). The germline V gene has CDR1 SEHNR and CDR2 FQNEAQ (reference sequence). CDR3 length: 14 amino acids. V was trimmed by 5 bases and J by 8 bases, leaving 15 bases between them. CDR3 DNA sequence: TGTGCCAGCAGCAAGGGAGGGGGTGAGGAAAAACTGTTTTTT. This sequence encodes CASSKGGGEEKLFF.

V gene TRBV18 combines with J gene TRBJ2-3; perhaps D is TRBD1 or TRBD2 (5 bases each). The CDR3 length is 13 residues. Germline values: CDR1 KGHSH, CDR2 LQKENI. Deletions cut 3 bases from V and 2 bases from J, with 6 bases between. The CDR3 loop is CASSPGTTDTQYF. CDR3 DNA: TGTGCCAGCTCACCCGGGACCACAGATACGCAGTATTTT.

This chain links TRBV9 with TRBJ2-5; D perhaps matches TRBD1 (6 bases). Germline CDR1 and CDR2: SGDLS and YYNGEE. This CDR3 region has 14 residues. The V end was cut by 4 bases, the J end by 0 bases, with 10 bases between. The CDR3 DNA reads TGTGCCAGCAGCACCCACAGGGACCAAGAGACCCAGTACTTC. Protein: CASSTHRDQETQYF.

This clone was seen just once. J is TRBJ1-2 and V is TRBV11-2; no clear D. The germline V gene encodes CDR1 SGHAT and CDR2 FQNNGV. The CDR3 totals 12 residues. V was trimmed by 3 bases and J by 8 bases, leaving 10 bases between them. The chain's CDR3 is CASSFGRYGYTF. CDR3 nucleotide sequence: TGTGCCAGCAGCTTCGGAAGATACGGCTACACCTTC.